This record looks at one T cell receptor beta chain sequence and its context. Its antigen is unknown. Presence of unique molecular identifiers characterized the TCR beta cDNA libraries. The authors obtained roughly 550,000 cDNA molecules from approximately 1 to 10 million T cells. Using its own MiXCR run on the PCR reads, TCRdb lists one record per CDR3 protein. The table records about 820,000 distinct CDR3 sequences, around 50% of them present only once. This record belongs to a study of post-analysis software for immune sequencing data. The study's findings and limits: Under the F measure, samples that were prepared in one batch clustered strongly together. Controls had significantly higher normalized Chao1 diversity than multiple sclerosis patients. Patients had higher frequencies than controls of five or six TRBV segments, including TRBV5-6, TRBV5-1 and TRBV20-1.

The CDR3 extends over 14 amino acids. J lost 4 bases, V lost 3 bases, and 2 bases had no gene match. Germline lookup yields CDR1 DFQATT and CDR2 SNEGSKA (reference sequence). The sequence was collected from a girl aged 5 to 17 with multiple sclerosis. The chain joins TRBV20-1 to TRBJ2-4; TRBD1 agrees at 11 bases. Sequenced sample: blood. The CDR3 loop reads CSASGDRGKNIQYF. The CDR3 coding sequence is TGCAGTGCTAGTGGGGACAGGGGGAAAAACATTCAGTACTTC.